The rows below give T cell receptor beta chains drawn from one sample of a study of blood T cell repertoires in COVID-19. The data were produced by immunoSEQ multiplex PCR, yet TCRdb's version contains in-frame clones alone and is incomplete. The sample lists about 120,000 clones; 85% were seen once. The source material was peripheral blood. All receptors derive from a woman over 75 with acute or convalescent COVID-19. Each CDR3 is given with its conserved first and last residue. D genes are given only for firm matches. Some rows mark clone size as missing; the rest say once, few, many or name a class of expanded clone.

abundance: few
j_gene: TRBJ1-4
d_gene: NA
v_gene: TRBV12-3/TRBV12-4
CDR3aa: CASRDDNGEKLFF
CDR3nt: TGTGCCAGCAGAGATGACAACGGCGAAAAACTGTTTTTT

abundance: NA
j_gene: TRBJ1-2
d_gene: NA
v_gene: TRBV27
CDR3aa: CASSLRARGVLGYTF
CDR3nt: TGTGCCAGCAGTTTACGAGCTCGCGGGGTATTGGGCTACACCTTC

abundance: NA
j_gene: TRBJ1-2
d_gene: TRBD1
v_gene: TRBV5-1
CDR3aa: CASSLATGGYGYTF
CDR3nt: TGCGCCAGCAGCTTGGCAACAGGGGGCTACGGCTACACCTTC

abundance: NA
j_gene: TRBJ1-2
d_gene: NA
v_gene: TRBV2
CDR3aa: CASTSLTVFGYTF
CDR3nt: TGTGCCAGCACCAGCCTGACAGTTTTTGGCTACACCTTC

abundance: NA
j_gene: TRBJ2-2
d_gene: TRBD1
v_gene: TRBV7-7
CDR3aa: CASSPTGVGTGELFF
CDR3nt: TGTGCCAGCAGCCCTACAGGGGTGGGCACCGGGGAGCTGTTTTTT

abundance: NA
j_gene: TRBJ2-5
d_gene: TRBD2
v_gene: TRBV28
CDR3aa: CASSLIRQGGRETQYF
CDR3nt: TGTGCCAGCAGTTTAATTCGGCAGGGAGGGCGAGAGACCCAGTACTTC

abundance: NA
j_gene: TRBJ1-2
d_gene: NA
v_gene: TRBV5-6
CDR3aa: CASSFRIRGYTF
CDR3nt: TGTGCCAGCAGCTTCAGGATTCGGGGCTACACCTTC

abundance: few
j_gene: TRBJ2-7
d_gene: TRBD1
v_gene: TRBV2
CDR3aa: CASSYRQGPYEQYF
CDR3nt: TGTGCCAGCAGTTACCGACAGGGCCCCTACGAGCAGTACTTC

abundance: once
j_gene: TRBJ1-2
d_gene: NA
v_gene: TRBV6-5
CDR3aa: CASSYPTTGGYGYTF
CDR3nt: TGTGCCAGCAGTTACCCGACCACGGGTGGCTATGGCTACACCTTC

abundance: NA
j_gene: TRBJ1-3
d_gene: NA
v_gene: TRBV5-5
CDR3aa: CASSLTYGSGNTIYF
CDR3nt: TGTGCCAGCAGCTTGACATATGGCTCTGGAAACACCATATATTTT

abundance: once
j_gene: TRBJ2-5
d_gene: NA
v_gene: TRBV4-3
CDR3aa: CASSQGFFAETQYF
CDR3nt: TGCGCCAGCAGCCAAGGATTCTTTGCGGAGACCCAGTACTTC

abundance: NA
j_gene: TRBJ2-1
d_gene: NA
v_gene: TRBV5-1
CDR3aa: CASSLGDSSSNEQFF
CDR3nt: TGCGCCAGCAGCTTGGGTGACAGTTCCTCAAATGAGCAGTTCTTC

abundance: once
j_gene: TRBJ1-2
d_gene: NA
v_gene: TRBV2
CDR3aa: CASTKQGPYGYTF
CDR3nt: TGTGCCAGCACTAAGCAGGGCCCCTATGGCTACACCTTC

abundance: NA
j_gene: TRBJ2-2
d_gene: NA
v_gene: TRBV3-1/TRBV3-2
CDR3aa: CASSQTRTGRAGELFF
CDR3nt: TGTGCCAGCAGCCAGACCAGGACAGGGAGGGCCGGGGAGCTGTTTTTT

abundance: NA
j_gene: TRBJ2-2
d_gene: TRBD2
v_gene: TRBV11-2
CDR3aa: CASSFAGVYTGELFF
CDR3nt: TGTGCCAGCAGCTTTGCGGGGGTGTACACCGGGGAGCTGTTTTTT

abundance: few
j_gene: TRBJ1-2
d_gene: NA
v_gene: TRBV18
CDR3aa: CASSPPAVQIYGYTF
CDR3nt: TGTGCCAGCTCACCACCGGCAGTACAGATCTATGGCTACACCTTC

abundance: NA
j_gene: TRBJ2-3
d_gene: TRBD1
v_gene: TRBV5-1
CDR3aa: CASSKTGTTDTQYF
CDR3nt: TGCGCCAGCAGCAAGACAGGGACCACAGATACGCAGTATTTT

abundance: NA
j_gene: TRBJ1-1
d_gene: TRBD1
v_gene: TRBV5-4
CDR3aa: CASNLGQGRTEAFF
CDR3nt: TGTGCCAGCAACCTGGGACAGGGTCGAACTGAAGCTTTCTTT

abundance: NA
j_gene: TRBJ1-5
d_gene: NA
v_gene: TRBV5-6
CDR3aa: CASSSGQPNQPQHF
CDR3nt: TGTGCCAGCAGCTCAGGGCAGCCGAATCAGCCCCAGCATTTT

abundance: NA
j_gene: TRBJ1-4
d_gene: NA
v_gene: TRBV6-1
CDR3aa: CASSEFGGVEEKLFF
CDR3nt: TGTGCCAGCAGTGAATTCGGGGGGGTAGAAGAAAAACTGTTTTTT

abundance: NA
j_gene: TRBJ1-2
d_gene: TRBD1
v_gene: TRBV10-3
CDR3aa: CAISESRQGYGYTF
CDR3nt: TGTGCCATCAGTGAGTCGAGACAGGGGTATGGCTACACCTTC

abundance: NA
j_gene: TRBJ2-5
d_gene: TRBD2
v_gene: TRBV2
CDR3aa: CANKKAPGGVQETQYF
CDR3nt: TGTGCCAACAAAAAAGCCCCGGGAGGGGTACAGGAGACCCAGTACTTC

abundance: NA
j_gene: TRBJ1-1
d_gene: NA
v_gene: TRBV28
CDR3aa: CASSRTEAFF
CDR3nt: TGTGCCAGCAGTCGCACTGAAGCTTTCTTT

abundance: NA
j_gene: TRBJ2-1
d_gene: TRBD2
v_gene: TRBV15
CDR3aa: CATSRGERGGYNEQFF
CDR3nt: TGTGCCACCAGCAGAGGAGAGCGGGGGGGATACAATGAGCAGTTCTTC

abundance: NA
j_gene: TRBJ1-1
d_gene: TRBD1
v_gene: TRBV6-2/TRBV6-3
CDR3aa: CASSYTRDRIMNTEAFF
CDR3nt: TGTGCCAGCAGTTACACCCGGGACAGAATTATGAACACTGAAGCTTTCTTT

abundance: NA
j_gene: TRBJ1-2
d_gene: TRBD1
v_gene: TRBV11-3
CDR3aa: CASSLNSGGSEITF
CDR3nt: TGTGCCAGCAGCTTAAATTCAGGGGGAAGCGAGATCACCTTC

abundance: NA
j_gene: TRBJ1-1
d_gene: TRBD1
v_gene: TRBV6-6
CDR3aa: CASRQTGTGTEAFF
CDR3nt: TGTGCCAGCAGGCAGACCGGGACAGGGACCGAAGCTTTCTTT

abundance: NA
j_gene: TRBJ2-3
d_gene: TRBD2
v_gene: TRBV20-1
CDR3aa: CSASSGGISDTQYF
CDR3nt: TGCAGTGCTAGTAGCGGGGGGATCTCAGATACGCAGTATTTT

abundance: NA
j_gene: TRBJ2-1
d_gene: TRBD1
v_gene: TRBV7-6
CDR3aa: CASTQGDRVVGEQFF
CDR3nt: TGTGCCAGCACCCAGGGAGACAGGGTAGTAGGTGAGCAGTTCTTC

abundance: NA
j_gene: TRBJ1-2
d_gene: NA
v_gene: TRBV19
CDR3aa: CASSNWAPGGYTF
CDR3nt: TGTGCCAGTAGTAACTGGGCCCCCGGCGGCTACACCTTC

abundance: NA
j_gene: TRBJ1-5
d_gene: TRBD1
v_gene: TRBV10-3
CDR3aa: CAISEQGINQPQHF
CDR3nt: TGTGCCATCAGTGAACAGGGGATCAATCAGCCCCAGCATTTT

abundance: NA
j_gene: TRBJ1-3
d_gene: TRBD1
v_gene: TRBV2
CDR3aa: CASTEEGARGNTIYF
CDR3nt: TGTGCCAGCACCGAGGAGGGGGCGCGCGGAAACACCATATATTTT